These 26 T cell receptor beta chains originate from one sample sequenced in a study of cytomegalovirus exposure and HLA in healthy donors. The PCR had 60 Vbeta and 13 Jbeta primers. TCRdb's table, derived via immunoSEQ multiplex PCR, lists solely in-frame clones and lacks some. The sample holds over 100,000 clones, around 79% seen once. Material: PBMCs. The source is a man aged 55 to 70 in good health and CMV-seropositive.

V and J are TRBV10-3 and TRBJ2-1; D might be TRBD2 (5 bases). Germline CDR1 is ENHRY and CDR2 is SYGVKD. The CDR3 runs to 16 residues. V dropped 3 bases and J dropped 0 bases, with 12 bases sitting between them. CDR3 loop: CAISDLSGRSYNEQFF. CDR3 DNA: TGTGCCATCAGTGACCTAAGCGGCCGCTCCTACAATGAGCAGTTCTTC.

The chain combines TRBV9 with TRBJ2-6; tentative D call: TRBD1 (5 bases). The CDR3 has 15 amino acids. The germline V gene encodes CDR1 SGDLS and CDR2 YYNGEE. V was cut by 2 bases and J by 4 bases, with 10 bases left in between. This CDR3 is CASSVKGVGANVLTF. The DNA for the CDR3 is TGTGCCAGCAGCGTCAAAGGGGTCGGGGCCAACGTCCTGACTTTC.

This chain uses TRBV6-1 with TRBJ2-2, with 12 bases identical to TRBD2. The CDR3 runs 18 residues. Germline V gene sequence: CDR1 MNHNS, CDR2 SASEGT. V shed 2 bases, J shed 2 bases, and the junction held 6 bases outside the gene matches. CDR3 nucleotides: TGTGCCAGCAGTGAAATACTAGCGGGGGGATCTAACACCGGGGAGCTGTTTTTT. As protein: CASSEILAGGSNTGELFF.

The J gene is TRBJ1-2, the V gene TRBV19; perhaps TRBD1 as D (5 bases). The length of the CDR3 is 14 residues. Trimming took off 9 bases at V and 5 bases at J, with 19 bases between the two ends. Germline-derived CDR1 and CDR2 are LNHDA and SQIVND (reference sequence). The CDR3 nucleotides are TGTGCCAGCGGAAGCGGGCAGGGAGGGTATGGCTACACCTTC. Translation gives CASGSGQGGYGYTF.

V is TRBV6-1 and J is TRBJ2-3; TRBD1 matches 8 bases. CDR1 is MNHNS and CDR2 is SASEGT in the germline V gene. CDR3 length equals 14 residues. V shed 4 bases and J 7 bases; nucleotides not matched to a gene: 7. Written as DNA, the CDR3 is TGTGCCAGCAGTGGGGCAGGGGGCAGAAATACGCAGTATTTT. This codes for CASSGAGGRNTQYF.

The chain is built from TRBV15 and TRBJ1-5; 9 positions match TRBD1. This CDR3 contains 15 residues. J lost 3 bases, V lost 6 bases, and 6 bases had no gene match. Germline loops: CDR1 LNHNV, CDR2 YYDKDF (reference sequence). This chain's CDR3 is CATRQDRGLNQPQHF. The CDR3, as DNA: TGTGCCACCAGACAGGACAGGGGACTCAATCAGCCCCAGCATTTT.

This chain links TRBV6-6 with TRBJ2-1; TRBD2 is a possible D gene (6 bases). Deletions cut 10 bases from V and 1 base from J, with 11 bases between. Germline V gene lookup returns CDR1 MNHNY and CDR2 SVGAGI (reference sequence). This CDR3 has 13 amino acids. The CDR3 nucleotides read TGTGCCACAGGGACTGAGTCCTACAATGAGCAGTTCTTC. Translated, it gives CATGTESYNEQFF.

CDR3 loop: CASSYRPGSGANVLTF. The DNA of the CDR3 is TGTGCCAGCAGTTACCGACCCGGGTCTGGGGCCAACGTCCTGACTTTC. The chain employs TRBV6-5 and TRBJ2-6; D is unclear. V was shortened by 2 bases and J by 1 base, with 9 bases between the two germline ends. Germline V gives CDR1 MNHEY, CDR2 SVGAGI. CDR3 length equals 16 residues.

J is TRBJ2-2 and V is TRBV18, with TRBD2 matching 9 bases. Losses at the gene ends were 3 bases for V and 0 bases for J; bases not matched to a gene: 2. The CDR3 has 16 residues. Germline V gene sequence: CDR1 KGHSH, CDR2 LQKENI. The chain's CDR3 is CASSPGTSPNTGELFF. The CDR3 coding sequence is TGTGCCAGCTCACCCGGGACTAGCCCGAACACCGGGGAGCTGTTTTTT.

The chain couples TRBV5-1 to TRBJ2-1; perhaps TRBD1 as D (5 bases). The CDR3 is made up of 15 amino acids. CDR1 is SGHRS and CDR2 is YFSETQ in the germline V gene. Deletions cut 2 bases from V and 2 bases from J, with 11 bases between. CDR3 region: CASSLSGLTYNEQFF. The DNA for the CDR3 is TGCGCCAGCAGCTTATCAGGGTTAACCTACAATGAGCAGTTCTTC.

This chain links TRBV2 with TRBJ1-4; D gene uncertain. Trimming left V 4 bases short and J 7 bases short, with 19 bases between. CDR3 length equals 16 residues. Germline loops: CDR1 SNHLY, CDR2 FYNNEI. CDR3 amino acids: CASSVGVIGPSEKLFF. CDR3 nucleotide sequence: TGTGCCAGCAGTGTGGGAGTTATAGGGCCGAGTGAAAAACTGTTTTTT.

The chain links TRBV5-1 to TRBJ2-1; TRBD2 matches at 10 bases. V lost 4 bases, J lost 7 bases, and 8 bases stayed unmatched. CDR3 length equals 15 residues. Germline-derived CDR1 and CDR2 are SGHRS and YFSETQ. The CDR3 sequence is CASSPFQRGGNEQFF. The DNA for the CDR3 is TGCGCCAGCAGCCCATTCCAGCGGGGGGGAAATGAGCAGTTCTTC.

This clone was recorded a few times. The genes are TRBV5-8 and TRBJ1-2; D is undetermined. Trimming shortened V by 4 bases and J by 3 bases, and 10 bases separated the two germline ends. The germline CDR1 and CDR2 sequences are SGHTS and YDEGEE. The CDR3 consists of 13 residues. The CDR3 nucleotides are TGTGCCAGCAGCCCCGGTTACGACTATGGCTACACCTTC. It encodes CASSPGYDYGYTF.

The gene calls are TRBV25-1 and TRBJ1-1; D not resolved. V lost 6 bases and J 4 bases, leaving 12 bases between the germline ends. Per germline, CDR1 MGHDK and CDR2 SYGVNS. The CDR3 runs to 13 residues. The CDR3 sequence: CASSTKGGTEAFF. DNA for the CDR3: TGTGCCAGCAGCACTAAGGGAGGCACTGAAGCTTTCTTT. The full variable domain, its missing parts supplied by reference TRBV25-1 and TRBJ1-1, is EADIYQTPRYLVIGTGKKITLECSQTMGHDKMYWYQQDPGMELHLIHYSYGVNSTEKGDLSSESTVSRIRTEHFPLTLESARPSHTSQYLCASSTKGGTEAFFGQGTRLTVV.

This clone was counted a single time. The chain couples TRBV7-2 to TRBJ1-6; tentative D call: TRBD1 (6 bases). Trimming cost V 5 bases and J 0 bases, with 14 bases left between them. Germline values: CDR1 SGHTA, CDR2 FQGNSA. The CDR3 consists of 17 residues. The CDR3 loop reads CASSPQGPGSYNSPLHF. The CDR3, as DNA: TGTGCCAGCAGCCCACAGGGTCCGGGCTCCTATAATTCACCCCTCCACTTT.

The CDR3: CASSSDRGARAQHF. In DNA, the CDR3 is TGTGCCAGCTCATCCGACAGGGGGGCGCGGGCCCAGCATTTT. The chain carries TRBV18 and TRBJ1-5; 9 nucleotides align to TRBD1. CDR1 and CDR2 from the germline V gene are KGHSH and LQKENI. The CDR3 consists of 14 residues. The V segment lost 5 bases and the J segment 11 bases; nucleotides outside the gene matches: 10. Full variable domain (rest looked up from reference TRBV18 and TRBJ1-5): NAGVMQNPRHLVRRRGQEARLRCSPMKGHSHVYWYRQLPEEGLKFMVYLQKENIIDESGMPKERFSAEFPKEGPSILRIQQVVRGDSAAYFCASSSDRGARAQHFGDGTRLSIL.

The V call is TRBV27, the J call TRBJ2-2; TRBD2 agrees at 8 bases. Germline values: CDR1 MNHEY, CDR2 SMNVEV (reference sequence). CDR3 length: 16 residues. With V trimmed by 8 bases and J by 4 bases, 12 bases remained unmatched. CDR3 coding DNA: TGTGCCAGCGGGCAGCTAGCGGGCGCGAGCACCGGGGAGCTGTTTTTT. Amino acids: CASGQLAGASTGELFF.

The chain links TRBV7-2 to TRBJ2-6, with D unclear. The CDR3 contains 14 residues. In germline, CDR1 is SGHTA, CDR2 FQGNSA. V was shortened by 4 bases and J by 1 base, with 5 bases between the two germline ends. The CDR3 loop is CASSSRSGANVLTF. CDR3 in DNA: TGTGCCAGCAGCTCCAGATCTGGGGCCAACGTCCTGACTTTC. The full variable domain, rest sourced from reference TRBV7-2 and TRBJ2-6, is GAGVSQSPSNKVTEKGKDVELRCDPISGHTALYWYRQSLGQGLEFLIYFQGNSAPDKSGLPSDRFSAERTGGSVSTLTIQRTQQEDSAVYLCASSSRSGANVLTFGAGSRLTVL.

CDR3 nucleotide sequence: TGTGCCAGCACCGCAGGGTGGTCCTATAATTCACCCCTCCACTTT. It yields the protein CASTAGWSYNSPLHF. The V and J genes are TRBV9 and TRBJ1-6, with D possibly being TRBD1 (5 bases). V lost 6 bases to trimming and J lost 1 base, with 11 bases between them. CDR3 length: 15 amino acids. Looked up from germline, CDR1 is SGDLS and CDR2 is YYNGEE.

This clone was recorded only once. The V call is TRBV18, the J call TRBJ2-7, with 12 positions matching TRBD1. Losses at the gene ends were 3 bases for V and 6 bases for J; bases not matched to a gene: 9. CDR1 and CDR2 from the germline V gene are KGHSH and LQKENI. This CDR3 is built from 16 residues. CDR3 sequence: CASSPLPGQGALEQYF. The CDR3 region has the DNA TGTGCCAGCTCACCGCTCCCGGGACAGGGGGCCCTCGAGCAGTACTTC. The full variable domain, completed using reference TRBV18 and TRBJ2-7, is NAGVMQNPRHLVRRRGQEARLRCSPMKGHSHVYWYRQLPEEGLKFMVYLQKENIIDESGMPKERFSAEFPKEGPSILRIQQVVRGDSAAYFCASSPLPGQGALEQYFGPGTRLTVT.

This clone was picked up a small number of times. V gene TRBV11-2 combines with J gene TRBJ2-6, with D possibly TRBD1 on 6 matching bases. V was cut by 4 bases and J by 2 bases, with 9 bases left in between. This CDR3 has 15 residues. CDR1 and CDR2 from the germline V gene are SGHAT and FQNNGV. DNA for the CDR3: TGTGCCAGCAGCTACAGGGTAGCTGGGGCCAACGTCCTGACTTTC. Its protein is CASSYRVAGANVLTF.

This chain links TRBV28 with TRBJ1-2; D might be TRBD1 (5 bases). V was trimmed by 7 bases and J by 7 bases, leaving 16 bases between them. This CDR3 region has 13 residues. The germline V gene has CDR1 MDHEN and CDR2 SYDVKM. As DNA, the CDR3 is TGTGCCAGCATTCCAGTAGGGGCTAGTGGCTACACCTTC. It encodes CASIPVGASGYTF.

V gene TRBV19 combines with J gene TRBJ2-3; 9 bases fit TRBD1. The CDR3 is 15 residues long. Per the germline V gene, CDR1 is LNHDA and CDR2 is SQIVND (reference sequence). V trimming: 5 bases; J trimming: 4 bases; junction bases outside the gene matches: 7. CDR3 sequence reads: CASSYPGTGSDTQYF. For the CDR3, the DNA is TGTGCCAGTAGTTACCCCGGGACAGGGTCAGATACGCAGTATTTT.

The rearrangement uses TRBV10-3 and TRBJ1-2; no definite D call. Trimming removed 3 bases at V and 4 bases at J, with 12 bases between. This CDR3 contains 14 residues. Germline V gene lookup returns CDR1 ENHRY and CDR2 SYGVKD. CDR3 sequence: CAISDRGGPYGYTF. CDR3 coding DNA: TGTGCCATCAGTGATCGGGGAGGGCCCTATGGCTACACCTTC.

The CDR3 spells CASAPGQLNEKLFF. Here the CDR3 DNA reads TGTGCTAGTGCCCCAGGGCAGCTTAATGAAAAACTGTTTTTT. The chain carries TRBV12-5 and TRBJ1-4, with D possibly matching TRBD1 (5 bases). Per germline, CDR1 LGHNT and CDR2 FRNRAP. CDR3 length: 14 residues. With 7 bases removed from V and 4 bases from J, the gap between germline ends came to 13 bases.

J is TRBJ2-2 and V is TRBV11-2; a weak D match, TRBD1 (5 bases). Germline values: CDR1 SGHAT, CDR2 FQNNGV. V lost 0 bases to trimming and J lost 6 bases, with 11 bases between them. The CDR3 contains 15 residues. CDR3: CASSLDRAGSGELFF. The DNA for the CDR3 is TGTGCCAGCAGCTTAGACAGGGCCGGGTCCGGGGAGCTGTTTTTT.